These 27 T cell receptor beta chains originate from one sample sequenced in a study of identical twins. TCRdb reanalysed the 5' RACE reads using MiXCR and keeps one entry per CDR3 protein. This repertoire shows around 1.7 million distinct CDR3 sequences, around 29% found once; its top ten account for under 0.35%. The material sequenced was cord blood. The receptors here all came from a newborn girl in good health.

The chain employs TRBV10-3 and TRBJ2-7; tentative D call: TRBD1 (5 bases). The CDR3 loop spans 13 amino acids. Germline V gives CDR1 ENHRY, CDR2 SYGVKD. The V and J ends lost 2 bases and 7 bases respectively, with 12 bases between them. The CDR3 protein is CAISETGVWEQYF. In DNA form, the CDR3 reads TGTGCCATCAGTGAGACAGGTGTATGGGAGCAGTACTTC.

The table lists this clonotype with a few counts. V gene TRBV27 combines with J gene TRBJ2-1; D gene unclear. The CDR3 has 12 residues. In germline, CDR1 is MNHEY, CDR2 SMNVEV (reference sequence). The V end lost 0 bases, the J end lost 9 bases, and 6 bases lay between the germline ends. The CDR3 reads CASSLSDLEQFF. CDR3 DNA sequence: TGTGCCAGCAGTTTATCGGACCTTGAGCAGTTCTTC.

This clonotype was found a few times. The rearrangement links TRBV20-1 to TRBJ1-2, with 8 bases fitting TRBD1. Germline values: CDR1 DFQATT, CDR2 SNEGSKA (reference sequence). V was clipped by 4 bases and J by 4 bases; unmatched bases: 11. The CDR3 is 15 amino acids. The CDR3 DNA reads TGCAGTGCTACGGGACAGGTCCTTCCCGGCTATGGCTACACCTTC. This translates into CSATGQVLPGYGYTF.

The chain employs TRBV27 and TRBJ2-7; 9 bases are shared with TRBD1. The V and J ends lost 10 bases and 4 bases, in that order; junction bases with no gene match: 5. Germline V CDR1 and CDR2: MNHEY, SMNVEV (reference sequence). This CDR3 comprises 12 residues. CDR3 amino acids: CATWDRAYEQYF. The DNA of the CDR3 is TGTGCCACCTGGGACAGGGCTTACGAGCAGTACTTC.

This clonotype was picked up a small number of times. The chain carries TRBV6-5 and TRBJ2-7; TRBD1 matches 7 bases. Per the germline V gene, CDR1 is MNHEY and CDR2 is SVGAGI. This CDR3 region has 13 residues. The V segment lost 2 bases and the J segment 5 bases; nucleotides outside the gene matches: 3. The CDR3 coding sequence is TGTGCCAGCAGTTACAGGGGGCTCCACGAGCAGTACTTC. It translates to CASSYRGLHEQYF.

The chain joins TRBV20-1 to TRBJ1-1; D unresolved. This CDR3 has 15 amino acids. Germline V gene data show CDR1 as DFQATT and CDR2 as SNEGSKA (reference sequence). V dropped 0 bases and J dropped 1 base, with 12 bases sitting between them. CDR3 sequence (DNA): TGCAGTGCTAGAGATGTGTCAGGACCGAACACTGAAGCTTTCTTT. This sequence encodes CSARDVSGPNTEAFF.

This clonotype was detected only a few times. The chain uses TRBV9 and TRBJ2-3; TRBD2 aligns across 7 bases. Germline V CDR1 and CDR2: SGDLS, YYNGEE. This CDR3 is built from 15 residues. Unmatched junction bases numbered 6, after V lost 2 bases and J lost 3 bases. The DNA for the CDR3 is TGTGCCAGCAGCGTTGGACTAGTCGGGACAGATACGCAGTATTTT. Translated, it gives CASSVGLVGTDTQYF.

This chain links TRBV19 with TRBJ2-5; D tentatively fits TRBD1 or TRBD2 (6 bases each). Trimming stripped 7 bases from V and 11 bases from J, with 23 bases between. The germline CDR1 and CDR2 sequences are LNHDA and SQIVND (reference sequence). The CDR3 runs 14 residues. CDR3 region: CASTSGGSYNEQYF. The CDR3 DNA reads TGTGCCAGTACCTCCGGGGGCTCCTACAATGAGCAGTACTTC.

V and J are TRBV20-1 and TRBJ2-1; 12 nucleotides line up with TRBD2. Germline lookup yields CDR1 DFQATT and CDR2 SNEGSKA (reference sequence). The CDR3 is 15 residues long. V lost 2 bases to trimming and J lost 5 bases; unmatched junction nucleotides: 4. CDR3 residues: CSARKLAGGDNEQFF. CDR3 sequence (DNA): TGCAGTGCTAGAAAACTAGCGGGAGGAGACAATGAGCAGTTCTTC.

This chain connects TRBV7-2 to TRBJ1-2; TRBD1 matches at 7 bases. Germline-derived CDR1 and CDR2 are SGHTA and FQGNSA. J gave up 2 bases and V 0 bases, and 3 bases lay outside the gene matches. The CDR3 has 15 residues. The chain's CDR3 is CASSLAGQFNYGYTF. CDR3 DNA sequence: TGTGCCAGCAGCTTAGCGGGACAGTTCAACTATGGCTACACCTTC.

V and J are TRBV27 and TRBJ1-1; D gene unclear. V was trimmed by 5 bases and J by 8 bases, leaving 27 bases between them. The CDR3 is 17 residues long. Per the germline V gene, CDR1 is MNHEY and CDR2 is SMNVEV (reference sequence). Here the CDR3 DNA reads TGTGCCAGCAGTCCGAACCTCGATATGAGACAAAAAAGGGAAGCTTTCTTT. Amino acids: CASSPNLDMRQKREAFF.

About this clonotype: A junction boundary mismatches the germline segment, possibly from a read error. The genes are TRBV11-1 and TRBJ2-2; D possibly corresponds to TRBD2 (5 bases). The CDR3 loop spans 17 amino acids. The germline gives CDR1 SGHAT, CDR2 FQDESV (reference sequence). The CDR3 is CASGLEGPISNTGELFF. In DNA, the CDR3 is TGTGCCAGCGGCTTAGAGGGCCCTATATCGAACACCGGGGAGCTGTTTTTT.

This clonotype was observed a few times. This chain connects TRBV4-1 to TRBJ2-1; D assignment may be TRBD1 or TRBD2 (5 bases each). This CDR3 comprises 19 residues. Trimming removed 11 bases at V and 1 base at J, with 30 bases between. The germline V gene encodes CDR1 MGHRA and CDR2 YSYEKL. The CDR3 sequence: CAHAGSIPGRRGSYNEQFF. CDR3 sequence (DNA): TGCGCCCACGCAGGGAGCATCCCTGGTAGAAGAGGGTCCTACAATGAGCAGTTCTTC.

The rearrangement links TRBV4-2 to TRBJ2-3; tentatively, D is TRBD2 (5 bases). The CDR3 has 16 residues. Deletions cut 4 bases from V and 4 bases from J, with 18 bases between. Germline CDR1 reads LGHNA; CDR2 reads YNFKEQ. The chain's CDR3 is CASSRRSLAGADTQYF. DNA of the CDR3: TGTGCCAGCAGCCGGAGGTCCCTAGCAGGAGCAGATACGCAGTATTTT.

J is TRBJ1-5 and V is TRBV6-2 or TRBV6-3; 11 nucleotides align to TRBD1. Looked up from germline, CDR1 is MNHEY and CDR2 is SVGEGT. The CDR3 extends over 16 amino acids. The V segment lost 4 bases and the J segment 4 bases; nucleotides outside the gene matches: 6. The CDR3 protein is CASSSRDRGVNQPQHF. CDR3 sequence (DNA): TGTGCCAGCAGTTCCCGGGACAGGGGGGTGAATCAGCCCCAGCATTTT.

This clonotype has more than one count but fewer than ten. The rearrangement uses TRBV2 and TRBJ2-1; D is ambiguous. The V gene's germline CDR1 is SNHLY and CDR2 FYNNEI. The CDR3 totals 15 residues. V lost 4 bases and J lost 0, with 10 bases in between. In DNA, the CDR3 is TGTGCCAGCAGTGCCCGGGTTAGCTCCTACAATGAGCAGTTCTTC. Translating it yields CASSARVSSYNEQFF. Full variable domain (missing parts from reference TRBV2 and TRBJ2-1): EPEVTQTPSHQVTQMGQEVILRCVPISNHLYFYWYRQILGQKVEFLVSFYNNEISEKSEIFDDQFSVERPDGSNFTLKIRSTKLEDSAMYFCASSARVSSYNEQFFGPGTRLTVL.

This clonotype showed up just a few times. This rearrangement joins TRBV20-1 to TRBJ2-6; tentative D call: TRBD1 (6 bases). Germline-derived CDR1 and CDR2 are DFQATT and SNEGSKA (reference sequence). V lost 6 bases and J 2 bases, leaving 26 bases between the germline ends. The CDR3 totals 19 residues. The CDR3 spells CSAQDPETGVLAGANVLTF. The CDR3 DNA is TGCAGTGCCCAAGACCCAGAGACAGGTGTCCTCGCTGGGGCCAACGTCCTGACTTTC.

The gene calls are TRBV7-9 and TRBJ1-4; unclear D gene. The CDR3 extends over 13 amino acids. Germline V gene lookup returns CDR1 SEHNR and CDR2 FQNEAQ (reference sequence). V dropped 5 bases and J dropped 7 bases, with 11 bases sitting between them. CDR3 DNA: TGTGCCAGCAGCGATTGGACGGTTGAAAAACTGTTTTTT. Its translation is CASSDWTVEKLFF. Full variable domain (outside the CDR3, taken from reference TRBV7-9 and TRBJ1-4): DTGVSQNPRHKITKRGQNVTFRCDPISEHNRLYWYRQTLGQGPEFLTYFQNEAQLEKSRLLSDRFSAERPKGSFSTLEIQRTEQGDSAMYLCASSDWTVEKLFFGSGTQLSVL.

On this clonotype: One end of the junction is discordant with germline, which a read error may explain. The chain carries TRBV6-1 and TRBJ2-5, with D possibly matching TRBD2 (6 bases). Germline V CDR1 and CDR2: MNHNS, SASEGT. The CDR3 runs 14 residues. The CDR3 sequence is CACSVAGLGETQYF. CDR3 coding DNA: TGTGCCTGCAGTGTTGCGGGACTCGGAGAGACCCAGTACTTC.

This chain connects TRBV6-5 to TRBJ2-5; TRBD2 matches 7 bases. The J segment lost 11 bases and the V segment lost 0 bases, leaving 15 bases of the junction unmatched. CDR1 is MNHEY, CDR2 SVGAGI, per germline. The CDR3 consists of 16 residues. Here the CDR3 DNA reads TGTGCCAGCAGTTACTCGAAGGCGGGAGTTCGCAATGAGCAGTACTTC. Translated, it gives CASSYSKAGVRNEQYF.

The rearrangement joins TRBV5-1 to TRBJ2-5; tentative D call: TRBD2 (6 bases). CDR1 is SGHRS and CDR2 is YFSETQ in the germline V gene. This CDR3 has 17 amino acids. V dropped 1 base and J dropped 4 bases, with 20 bases sitting between them. CDR3 bases: TGCGCCAGCAGCTTGCGGCCACAACGGGAGTTGGCAGAGACCCAGTACTTC. This encodes CASSLRPQRELAETQYF.

The rearrangement joins TRBV5-1 to TRBJ2-7; 7 positions match TRBD2. Trimming took 2 bases from V and 0 from J; bases not matched to a gene: 5. The CDR3 is 15 amino acids. Per the germline V gene, CDR1 is SGHRS and CDR2 is YFSETQ. CDR3 sequence: CASSFAASGSYEQYF. The DNA for the CDR3 is TGCGCCAGCAGCTTCGCCGCTAGCGGCTCCTACGAGCAGTACTTC.

The V gene is TRBV5-1, the J gene TRBJ2-2, with D unresolved. Germline lookup yields CDR1 SGHRS and CDR2 YFSETQ. Deletions cut 0 bases from V and 1 base from J, with 10 bases between. This CDR3 has 16 residues. CDR3 nucleotide sequence: TGCGCCAGCAGCTTGGTGATTCGGCAGAACACCGGGGAGCTGTTTTTT. It translates to CASSLVIRQNTGELFF.

V is TRBV5-5 and J is TRBJ2-5; D gene ambiguous. This CDR3 is 15 amino acids long. The germline gives CDR1 SGHKS, CDR2 YYEKEE (reference sequence). Deletions cut 0 bases from V and 11 bases from J, with 20 bases between. The CDR3 DNA is TGTGCCAGCAGCTTGGCGGCGATGGCCCCAAAAGAGCAGTACTTC. This sequence encodes CASSLAAMAPKEQYF.

This clonotype has only a few counts. The rearrangement joins TRBV20-1 to TRBJ1-5; D perhaps matches TRBD1 (6 bases). The germline CDR1 and CDR2 sequences are DFQATT and SNEGSKA (reference sequence). This CDR3 has 15 residues. V lost 1 base and J lost 4, with 14 bases in between. CDR3 loop: CSARVTGQANQPQHF. Here the CDR3 DNA reads TGCAGTGCTAGAGTCACAGGGCAAGCAAATCAGCCCCAGCATTTT.

This clonotype appeared a few times. CDR3 bases: TGCAGCGTTGGAACAGCTCGGAATTCACCCCTCCACTTT. Residues: CSVGTARNSPLHF. This chain links TRBV29-1 with TRBJ1-6; D uncertain. The ends were cut back, 4 bases at V and 7 bases at J, with 11 bases in the middle. This CDR3 comprises 13 residues. Germline values: CDR1 SQVTM, CDR2 ANQGSEA.

This chain joins TRBV10-3 and TRBJ1-6; TRBD1 agrees at 7 bases. The CDR3 loop spans 13 amino acids. J was trimmed by 8 bases and V by 5 bases; bases with no gene match: 3. The V gene's germline CDR1 is ENHRY and CDR2 SYGVKD. CDR3 sequence: CAISTGVDSPLHF. In nucleotides, the CDR3 is TGTGCCATCAGTACAGGGGTTGATTCACCCCTCCACTTT.